This is a list of T cell receptor beta chains from one sample in a study of T cell responses to AZD1222 COVID-19 vaccine. Sequencing used immunoSEQ multiplex PCR; TCRdb keeps in-frame clones, though not all of them. This table has 97,000 or so clones, approximately 88% appearing once. Source: peripheral blood, taken on day 0 of AZD1222 vaccination. These TCRs come from an adult in good health. The CDR3 runs from the conserved cysteine through the conserved F or W. The D gene is left open where the match is weak. Part of the rows lack a size; the others show once, few, many or a class for expanded clones.

cdr3_length,j_call,clone_size,d_call,v_call,cdr3_aa,cdr3_nt
14,TRBJ1-4,-,TRBD1,TRBV5-1,CASQAGTGAEKLFF,TGCGCCAGCCAGGCAGGGACAGGGGCGGAAAAACTGTTTTTT
14,TRBJ2-4,-,-,TRBV28,CASSSPGAKNIQYF,TGTGCCAGCAGTTCCCCAGGTGCCAAAAACATTCAGTACTTC
13,TRBJ2-1,-,-,TRBV11-2,CASSLGPYNEQFF,TGTGCCAGCAGCTTAGGTCCGTACAATGAGCAGTTCTTC
12,TRBJ1-1,-,TRBD1,TRBV7-3,CASSGQDGEAFF,TGTGCCAGCAGCGGACAGGATGGTGAAGCTTTCTTT
14,TRBJ1-3,-,-,TRBV9,CASSLTGFGNTIYF,TGTGCCAGCAGCCTAACAGGGTTCGGAAACACCATATATTTT
12,TRBJ1-2,once,-,TRBV6-5,CASSSEGYGYTF,TGTGCCAGCAGTTCCGAGGGCTATGGCTACACCTTC
19,TRBJ2-6,-,TRBD2,TRBV6-2/TRBV6-3,CASSPKGTSGTLGANVLTF,TGTGCCAGCAGCCCGAAAGGGACTAGCGGGACCCTAGGGGCCAACGTCCTGACTTTC
14,TRBJ2-2,-,-,TRBV5-4,CASSIDKNTGELFF,TGTGCCAGCAGCATCGATAAGAACACCGGGGAGCTGTTTTTT
15,TRBJ2-1,-,-,TRBV24-1,CATSDLMGPYNEQFF,TGTGCCACCAGTGATTTGATGGGGCCCTACAATGAGCAGTTCTTC
16,TRBJ2-1,-,TRBD1,TRBV4-3,CASSRADRATESEQFF,TGCGCCAGCAGCCGGGCGGACAGGGCAACAGAGAGTGAGCAGTTCTTC
18,TRBJ2-1,-,TRBD2,TRBV28,CASRPGTTALGSYNEQFF,TGTGCCAGCAGGCCCGGGACTACCGCCCTTGGCTCCTACAATGAGCAGTTCTTC